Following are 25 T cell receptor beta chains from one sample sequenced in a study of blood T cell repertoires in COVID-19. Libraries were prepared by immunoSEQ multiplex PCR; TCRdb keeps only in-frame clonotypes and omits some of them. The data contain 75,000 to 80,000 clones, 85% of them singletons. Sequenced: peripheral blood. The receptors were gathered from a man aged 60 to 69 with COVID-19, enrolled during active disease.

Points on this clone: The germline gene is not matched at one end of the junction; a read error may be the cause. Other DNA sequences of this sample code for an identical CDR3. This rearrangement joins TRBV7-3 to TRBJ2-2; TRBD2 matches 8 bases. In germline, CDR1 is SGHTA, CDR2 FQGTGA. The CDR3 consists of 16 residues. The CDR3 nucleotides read TGCGCCAGCAGCCCTACGGGGGGGGATTATCCCGGGGAGCTGTTTTTT. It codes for CASSPTGGDYPGELFF.

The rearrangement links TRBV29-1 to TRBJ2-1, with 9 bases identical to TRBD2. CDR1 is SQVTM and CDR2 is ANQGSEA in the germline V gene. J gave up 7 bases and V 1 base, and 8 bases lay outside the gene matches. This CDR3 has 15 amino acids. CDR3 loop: CSVEVPTSGPNEQFF. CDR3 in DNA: TGCAGCGTTGAAGTTCCGACTAGCGGACCGAATGAGCAGTTCTTC.

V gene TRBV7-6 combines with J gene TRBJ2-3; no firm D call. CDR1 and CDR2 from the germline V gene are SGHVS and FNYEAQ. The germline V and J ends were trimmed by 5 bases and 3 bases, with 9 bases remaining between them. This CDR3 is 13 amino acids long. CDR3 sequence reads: CASSRTKTDTQYF. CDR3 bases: TGTGCCAGCAGCCGCACAAAAACAGATACGCAGTATTTT.

This CDR3 reads CASSLDRGRRTGELFF. For the CDR3, the DNA is TGTGCCAGCAGTCTGGACAGGGGGCGGCGGACCGGGGAGCTGTTTTTT. The chain employs TRBV28 and TRBJ2-2; 11 nucleotides align to TRBD1. The V gene end was trimmed by 5 bases and the J gene end by 5 bases; junction bases not matched to a gene: 7. Per germline, CDR1 MDHEN and CDR2 SYDVKM. The CDR3 covers 16 residues.

For the CDR3, the DNA is TGTGCCAGCAGCTTTACCGGAGCGGGTACCACAGATACGCAGTATTTT. It specifies CASSFTGAGTTDTQYF. The chain carries TRBV7-3 and TRBJ2-3; a weak D match, TRBD2 (6 bases). The germline gives CDR1 SGHTA, CDR2 FQGTGA. The CDR3 runs 16 residues. Between the trimmed V and J ends, which lost 3 bases and 2 bases, there was a span of 15 bases.

The CDR3 DNA reads TGTGCCAGCAGCTTAGACAGGAGGGGGAACACTGAAGCTTTCTTT. It codes for CASSLDRRGNTEAFF. This chain connects TRBV7-9 to TRBJ1-1; a weak D match, TRBD1 (5 bases). The CDR3 runs to 15 residues. V shed 1 base and J shed 1 base, with 10 bases lying between them. Looked up from germline, CDR1 is SEHNR and CDR2 is FQNEAQ (reference sequence).

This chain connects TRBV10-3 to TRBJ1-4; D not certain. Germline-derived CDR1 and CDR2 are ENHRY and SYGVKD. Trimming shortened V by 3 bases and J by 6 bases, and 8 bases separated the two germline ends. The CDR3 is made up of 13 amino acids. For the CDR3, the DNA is TGTGCCATCAGTGAAACAGAAGATGAAAAACTGTTTTTT. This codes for CAISETEDEKLFF.

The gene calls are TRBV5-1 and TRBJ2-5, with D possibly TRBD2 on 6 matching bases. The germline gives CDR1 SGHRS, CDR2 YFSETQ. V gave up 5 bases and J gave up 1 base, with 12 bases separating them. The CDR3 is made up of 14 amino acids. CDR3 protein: CASSFTSSQETQYF. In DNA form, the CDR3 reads TGCGCCAGCAGTTTCACTAGCAGCCAAGAGACCCAGTACTTC.

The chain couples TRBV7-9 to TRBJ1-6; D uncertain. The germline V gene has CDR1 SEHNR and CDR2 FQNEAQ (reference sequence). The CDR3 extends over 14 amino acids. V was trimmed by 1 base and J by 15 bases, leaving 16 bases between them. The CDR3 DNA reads TGTGCCAGCAGCTTAGGTGGTCTCGGTAGTGGCCTCCACTTT. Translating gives CASSLGGLGSGLHF.

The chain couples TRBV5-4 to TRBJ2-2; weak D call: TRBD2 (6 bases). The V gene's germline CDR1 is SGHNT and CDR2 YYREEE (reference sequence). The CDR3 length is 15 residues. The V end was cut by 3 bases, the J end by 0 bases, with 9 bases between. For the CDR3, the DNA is TGTGCCAGCAGCTCCGGGACTCCGAACACCGGGGAGCTGTTTTTT. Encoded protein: CASSSGTPNTGELFF. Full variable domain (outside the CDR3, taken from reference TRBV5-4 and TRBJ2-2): ETGVTQSPTHLIKTRGQQVTLRCSSQSGHNTVSWYQQALGQGPQFIFQYYREEENGRGNFPPRFSGLQFPNYSSELNVNALELDDSALYLCASSSGTPNTGELFFGEGSRLTVL.

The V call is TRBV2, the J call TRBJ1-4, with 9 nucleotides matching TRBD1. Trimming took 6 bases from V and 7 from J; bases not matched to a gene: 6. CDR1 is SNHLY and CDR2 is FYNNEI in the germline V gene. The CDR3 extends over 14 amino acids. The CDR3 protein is CASRDRGEIEKLFF. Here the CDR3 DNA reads TGTGCCAGCAGGGACAGGGGCGAGATTGAAAAACTGTTTTTT.

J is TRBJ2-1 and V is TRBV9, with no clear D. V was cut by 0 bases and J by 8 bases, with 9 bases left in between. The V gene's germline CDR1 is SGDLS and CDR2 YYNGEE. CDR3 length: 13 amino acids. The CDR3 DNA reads TGTGCCAGCAGCGTAGTATCATCGGATGAGCAGTTCTTC. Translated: CASSVVSSDEQFF.

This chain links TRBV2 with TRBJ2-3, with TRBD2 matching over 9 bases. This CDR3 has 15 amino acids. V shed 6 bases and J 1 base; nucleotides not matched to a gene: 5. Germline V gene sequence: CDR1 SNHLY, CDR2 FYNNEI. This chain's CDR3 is CASRPGLAGTDTQYF. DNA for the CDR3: TGTGCCAGCAGGCCGGGACTAGCCGGCACAGATACGCAGTATTTT. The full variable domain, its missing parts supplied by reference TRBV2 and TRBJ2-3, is EPEVTQTPSHQVTQMGQEVILRCVPISNHLYFYWYRQILGQKVEFLVSFYNNEISEKSEIFDDQFSVERPDGSNFTLKIRSTKLEDSAMYFCASRPGLAGTDTQYFGPGTRLTVL.

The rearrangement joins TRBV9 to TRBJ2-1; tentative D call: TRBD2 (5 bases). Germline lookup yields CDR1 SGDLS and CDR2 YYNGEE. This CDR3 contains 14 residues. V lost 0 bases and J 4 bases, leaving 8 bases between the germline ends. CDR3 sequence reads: CASSVAADYNEQFF. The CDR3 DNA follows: TGTGCCAGCAGCGTAGCAGCGGATTACAATGAGCAGTTCTTC. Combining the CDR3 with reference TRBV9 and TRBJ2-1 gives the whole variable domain DSGVTQTPKHLITATGQRVTLRCSPRSGDLSVYWYQQSLDQGLQFLIQYYNGEERAKGNILERFSAQQFPDLHSELNLSSLELGDSALYFCASSVAADYNEQFFGPGTRLTVL.

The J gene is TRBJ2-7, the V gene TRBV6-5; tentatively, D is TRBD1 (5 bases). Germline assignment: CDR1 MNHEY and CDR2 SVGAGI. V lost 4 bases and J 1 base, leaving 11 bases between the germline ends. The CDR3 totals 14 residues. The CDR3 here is CASSLSGQSYEQYF. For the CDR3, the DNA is TGTGCCAGCAGTTTGTCCGGACAATCCTACGAGCAGTACTTC.

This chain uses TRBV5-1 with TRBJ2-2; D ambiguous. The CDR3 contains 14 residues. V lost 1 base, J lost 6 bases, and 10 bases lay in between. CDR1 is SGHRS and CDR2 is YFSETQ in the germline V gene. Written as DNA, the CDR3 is TGCGCCAGCAGCTTGTCGAGTGAACCCGGGGAGCTGTTTTTT. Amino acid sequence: CASSLSSEPGELFF.

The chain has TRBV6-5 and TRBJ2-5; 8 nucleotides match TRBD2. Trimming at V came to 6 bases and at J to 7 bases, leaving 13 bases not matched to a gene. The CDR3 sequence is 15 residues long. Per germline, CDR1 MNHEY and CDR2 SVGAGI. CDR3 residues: CASRGLGGLGLTQYF. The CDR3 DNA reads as TGTGCCAGCAGGGGGTTAGGGGGACTAGGGTTGACCCAGTACTTC.

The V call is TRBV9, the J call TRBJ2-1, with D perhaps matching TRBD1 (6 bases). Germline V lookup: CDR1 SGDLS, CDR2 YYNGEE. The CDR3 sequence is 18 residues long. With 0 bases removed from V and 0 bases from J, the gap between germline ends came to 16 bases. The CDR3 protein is CASSVEILADSSYNEQFF. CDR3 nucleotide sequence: TGTGCCAGCAGCGTAGAGATCCTTGCGGACAGCTCCTACAATGAGCAGTTCTTC.

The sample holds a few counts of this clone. DNA of the CDR3: TGTGCCAGCAGTTTGGGAGGAACCGACGAGCAGTACTTC. It translates to CASSLGGTDEQYF. The rearrangement joins TRBV12-3 or TRBV12-4 to TRBJ2-7; weak D call: TRBD2 (6 bases). V was trimmed by 3 bases and J by 5 bases, leaving 11 bases between them. The CDR3 consists of 13 residues.

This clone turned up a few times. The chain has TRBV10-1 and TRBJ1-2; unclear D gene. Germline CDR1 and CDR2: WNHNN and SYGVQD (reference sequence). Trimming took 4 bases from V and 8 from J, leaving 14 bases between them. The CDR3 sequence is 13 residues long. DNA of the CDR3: TGCGCCAGCAGTGTTGACGTGGGCCGCGGCTACACCTTC. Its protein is CASSVDVGRGYTF.

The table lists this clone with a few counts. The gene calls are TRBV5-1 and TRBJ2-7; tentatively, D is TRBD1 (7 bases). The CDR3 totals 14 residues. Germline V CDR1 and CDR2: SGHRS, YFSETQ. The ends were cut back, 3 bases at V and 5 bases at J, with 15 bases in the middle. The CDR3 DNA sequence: TGCGCCAGCAGCTGGCAGGGGGAGGCCAACGAGCAGTACTTC. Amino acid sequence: CASSWQGEANEQYF.

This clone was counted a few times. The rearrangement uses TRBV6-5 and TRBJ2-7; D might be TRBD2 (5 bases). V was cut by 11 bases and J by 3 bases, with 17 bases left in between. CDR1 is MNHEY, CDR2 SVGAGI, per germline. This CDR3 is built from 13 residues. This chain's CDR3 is CAGTRGLNYEQYF. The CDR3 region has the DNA TGTGCCGGCACGCGAGGACTCAACTACGAGCAGTACTTC.

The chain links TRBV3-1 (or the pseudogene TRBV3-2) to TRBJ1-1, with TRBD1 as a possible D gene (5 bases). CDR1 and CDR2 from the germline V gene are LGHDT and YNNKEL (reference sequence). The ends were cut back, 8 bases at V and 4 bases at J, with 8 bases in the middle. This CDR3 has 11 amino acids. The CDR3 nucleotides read TGTGCCAGCGGGCAGGGCACTGAAGCTTTCTTT. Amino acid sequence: CASGQGTEAFF.

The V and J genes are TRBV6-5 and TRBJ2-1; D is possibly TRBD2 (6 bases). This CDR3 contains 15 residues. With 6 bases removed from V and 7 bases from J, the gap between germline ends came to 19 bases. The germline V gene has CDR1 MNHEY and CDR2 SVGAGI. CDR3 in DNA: TGTGCCAGCAGAAACACACGGGAGTTAAGTAATGAGCAGTTCTTC. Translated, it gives CASRNTRELSNEQFF.

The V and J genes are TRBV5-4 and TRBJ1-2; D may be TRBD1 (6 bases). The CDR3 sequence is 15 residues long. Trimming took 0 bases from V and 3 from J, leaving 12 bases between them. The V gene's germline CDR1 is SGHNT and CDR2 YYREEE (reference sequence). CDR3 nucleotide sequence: TGTGCCAGCAGCTTGGGGGGGCGAAACGACTATGGCTACACCTTC. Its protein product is CASSLGGRNDYGYTF.